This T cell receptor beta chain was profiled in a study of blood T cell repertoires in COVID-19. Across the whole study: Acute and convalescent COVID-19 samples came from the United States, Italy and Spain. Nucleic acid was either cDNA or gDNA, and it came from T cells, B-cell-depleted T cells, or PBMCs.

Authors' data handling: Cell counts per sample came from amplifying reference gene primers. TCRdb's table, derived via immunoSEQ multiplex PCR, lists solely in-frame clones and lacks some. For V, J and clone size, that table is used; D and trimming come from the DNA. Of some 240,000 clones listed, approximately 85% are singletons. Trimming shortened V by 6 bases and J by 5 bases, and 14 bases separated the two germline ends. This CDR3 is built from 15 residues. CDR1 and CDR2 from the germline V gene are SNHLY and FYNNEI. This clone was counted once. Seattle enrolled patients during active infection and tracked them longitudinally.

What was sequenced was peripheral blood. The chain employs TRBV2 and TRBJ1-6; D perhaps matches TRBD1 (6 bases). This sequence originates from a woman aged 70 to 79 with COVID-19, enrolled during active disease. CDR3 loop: CASSPGQTNNSPLHF. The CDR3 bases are TGTGCCAGCAGCCCCGGACAGACTAATAATTCACCCCTCCACTTT. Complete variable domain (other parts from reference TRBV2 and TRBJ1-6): EPEVTQTPSHQVTQMGQEVILRCVPISNHLYFYWYRQILGQKVEFLVSFYNNEISEKSEIFDDQFSVERPDGSNFTLKIRSTKLEDSAMYFCASSPGQTNNSPLHFGNGTRLTVT.